This T cell receptor (beta chain) was observed in a study of blood T cell repertoires in COVID-19. The CDR3 loop spans 14 amino acids. Trimming pared 4 bases from V and 5 bases from J, leaving 15 bases between. Germline lookup yields CDR1 SGHRS and CDR2 YFSETQ. The assay was immunoSEQ multiplex PCR, and TCRdb's table has in-frame clones only and misses some. Of more than 350,000 clones in the sample, 85% to 90% are singletons; the top ten hold approximately 1%. The material sequenced was PBMCs or T cells enriched from blood (not recorded which). This TCR came from a man younger than 35 who had recovered from COVID-19. The chain has TRBV5-1 and TRBJ1-2; D remains unclear. CDR3 in amino acids: CASSEPGRRYGYTF. The CDR3 DNA is TGCGCCAGCAGCGAGCCTGGACGGAGGTATGGCTACACCTTC. The full variable domain, its missing parts supplied by reference TRBV5-1 and TRBJ1-2, is KAGVTQTPRYLIKTRGQQVTLSCSPISGHRSVSWYQQTPGQGLQFLFEYFSETQRNKGNFPGRFSGRQFSNSRSEMNVSTLELGDSALYLCASSEPGRRYGYTFGSGTRLTVV.